This T cell receptor beta chain was retrieved from a study of T cell changes during pregnancy in multiple sclerosis. Sequencing was performed with immunoSEQ multiplex PCR; in TCRdb, only in-frame clones are kept and a portion is missing. The table includes approximately 99,000 clones, around nine tenths detected once. The CDR3 extends over 14 amino acids. The V end lost 3 bases, the J end lost 5 bases, and 13 bases lay between the germline ends. Germline assignment: CDR1 KGHSH and CDR2 LQKENI. The chain links TRBV18 to TRBJ1-1, with D possibly TRBD1 on 6 matching bases. The TCR sequence derives from a female donor in good health, enrolled as a control in a pregnancy study. The specimen comprised peripheral blood, sampled in the second trimester of pregnancy. The CDR3 here is CASSPGSGETEAFF. The DNA for the CDR3 is TGTGCCAGCTCACCCGGGTCAGGGGAAACTGAAGCTTTCTTT. The whole variable domain, remainder taken from reference TRBV18 and TRBJ1-1, is NAGVMQNPRHLVRRRGQEARLRCSPMKGHSHVYWYRQLPEEGLKFMVYLQKENIIDESGMPKERFSAEFPKEGPSILRIQQVVRGDSAAYFCASSPGSGETEAFFGQGTRLTVV.